Following are 12 T cell receptor beta chains from one sample sequenced in a study of blood T cell repertoires in COVID-19. Sequencing was performed with immunoSEQ multiplex PCR; in TCRdb, only in-frame clones are kept and a portion is missing. Among 360,000 or so clones listed, roughly 87% were seen once. The sequenced sample consisted of PBMCs or T cells enriched from blood (not recorded which). The receptors were sampled from a woman aged 25 to 39 who had recovered from COVID-19.

The chain has TRBV6-5 and TRBJ1-5; TRBD1 might be the D (6 bases). Germline V lookup: CDR1 MNHEY, CDR2 SVGAGI. This CDR3 region has 15 residues. V lost 6 bases to trimming and J lost 9 bases, with 21 bases between them. DNA for the CDR3: TGTGCCAGCAGGATTCGGGACACGGACGGGTCGCCCCAGCATTTT. Translating it yields CASRIRDTDGSPQHF.

This sequence joins TRBV10-3 and TRBJ2-7; 9 positions agree with TRBD1. The CDR3 is made up of 15 amino acids. Trimming removed 4 bases from V and 2 bases from J; junction bases left unmatched: 6. Per germline, CDR1 ENHRY and CDR2 SYGVKD. The CDR3 region is CAISGTQGATYEQYF. For the CDR3, the DNA is TGTGCCATCAGTGGGACACAGGGGGCAACCTACGAGCAGTACTTC.

The genes are TRBV30 and TRBJ1-5; perhaps TRBD1 as D (5 bases). The CDR3 contains 17 residues. Trimming pared 1 base from V and 1 base from J, leaving 17 bases between. Germline values: CDR1 GTSNPN, CDR2 SVGIG (reference sequence). CDR3 sequence reads: CAWSGGQARRSNQPQHF. CDR3 coding DNA: TGTGCCTGGAGTGGTGGACAAGCTAGGCGGAGCAATCAGCCCCAGCATTTT.

This chain links TRBV5-1 with TRBJ1-1, with 7 bases aligning to TRBD1. The CDR3 is 13 amino acids. J lost 4 bases, V lost 5 bases, and 5 bases had no gene match. Germline V gene data show CDR1 as SGHRS and CDR2 as YFSETQ. The CDR3 DNA is TGCGCCAGCAGTCGTGGGACAGCCACTGAAGCTTTCTTT. Protein sequence: CASSRGTATEAFF.

The J gene is TRBJ2-5, the V gene TRBV28, with TRBD2 matching over 14 bases. The germline V gene has CDR1 MDHEN and CDR2 SYDVKM. The V segment lost 4 bases and the J segment 5 bases; nucleotides outside the gene matches: 6. This CDR3 has 16 residues. CDR3 coding DNA: TGTGCCAGCAGTTCACCGGGACTAGCGGGAGCTGAGACCCAGTACTTC. Protein product: CASSSPGLAGAETQYF.

This sequence joins TRBV28 and TRBJ1-2; 8 bases match TRBD1. Germline assignment: CDR1 MDHEN and CDR2 SYDVKM. V gave up 2 bases and J gave up 5 bases; unmatched junction bases: 4. CDR3 length: 14 residues. This chain's CDR3 is CASSLSRGPYGYTF. The CDR3, as DNA: TGTGCCAGCAGTTTAAGCAGGGGGCCTTATGGCTACACCTTC.

This clone was detected once. The chain uses TRBV29-1 and TRBJ2-7; 7 bases are a match to TRBD1. The germline V gene has CDR1 SQVTM and CDR2 ANQGSEA. This CDR3 comprises 12 residues. The CDR3 loop reads CRLTGKSYEQYF. DNA of the CDR3: TGCAGATTGACAGGGAAATCCTACGAGCAGTACTTC.

The chain employs TRBV5-1 and TRBJ2-2; 9 nucleotides line up with TRBD1. CDR3 length: 15 residues. The junction had 2 bases not matched to a gene; V was cut back by 2 bases and J by 3 bases. CDR1 and CDR2 (germline): SGHRS, YFSETQ. The CDR3: CASSFRTGDTGELFF. CDR3 in DNA: TGCGCCAGCAGCTTCAGGACAGGGGACACCGGGGAGCTGTTTTTT.

Only one count was recorded for this clone. This sequence joins TRBV5-8 and TRBJ1-1, with D unresolved. Germline V gene sequence: CDR1 SGHTS, CDR2 YDEGEE. The CDR3 contains 13 residues. Trimming took 1 base from V and 3 from J, leaving 7 bases between them. CDR3 nucleotides: TGTGCCAGCAGCTTGAACGCAGACACTGAAGCTTTCTTT. Protein: CASSLNADTEAFF. The variable domain in full, with the rest retrieved from reference TRBV5-8 and TRBJ1-1, is EAGVTQSPTHLIKTRGQQATLRCSPISGHTSVYWYQQALGLGLQFLLWYDEGEERNRGNFPPRFSGRQFPNYSSELNVNALELEDSALYLCASSLNADTEAFFGQGTRLTVV.

The rearrangement joins TRBV15 to TRBJ1-3; D unresolved. The V gene's germline CDR1 is LNHNV and CDR2 YYDKDF (reference sequence). There are 15 residues in the CDR3. The V end lost 1 base, the J end lost 3 bases, and 10 bases lay between the germline ends. CDR3 bases: TGTGCCACCAGCAGAGGTCGGGGAGATGGAAACACCATATATTTT. Residues: CATSRGRGDGNTIYF.

The J gene is TRBJ2-7, the V gene TRBV30; possibly TRBD1 for D (5 bases). Germline assignment: CDR1 GTSNPN and CDR2 SVGIG (reference sequence). The CDR3 has 15 residues. V dropped 0 bases and J dropped 0 bases, with 12 bases sitting between them. CDR3 nucleotides: TGTGCCTGGAGTGTACCCAGGGCCCTCTCCTACGAGCAGTACTTC. Its translation: CAWSVPRALSYEQYF. Complete variable domain (other parts from reference TRBV30 and TRBJ2-7): SQTIHQWPATLVQPVGSPLSLECTVEGTSNPNLYWYRQAAGRGLQLLFYSVGIGQISSEVPQNLSASRPQDRQFILSSKKLLLSDSGFYLCAWSVPRALSYEQYFGPGTRLTVT.

The chain carries TRBV30 and TRBJ1-1; D is uncertain. The CDR3 has 17 amino acids. V was clipped by 2 bases and J by 0 bases, with 19 bases between them. Germline CDR1 and CDR2: GTSNPN and SVGIG (reference sequence). The CDR3 DNA sequence: TGTGCCTGGAGTCAGGTAGGGTTGAGGGCCATGAACACTGAAGCTTTCTTT. It is translated as CAWSQVGLRAMNTEAFF.